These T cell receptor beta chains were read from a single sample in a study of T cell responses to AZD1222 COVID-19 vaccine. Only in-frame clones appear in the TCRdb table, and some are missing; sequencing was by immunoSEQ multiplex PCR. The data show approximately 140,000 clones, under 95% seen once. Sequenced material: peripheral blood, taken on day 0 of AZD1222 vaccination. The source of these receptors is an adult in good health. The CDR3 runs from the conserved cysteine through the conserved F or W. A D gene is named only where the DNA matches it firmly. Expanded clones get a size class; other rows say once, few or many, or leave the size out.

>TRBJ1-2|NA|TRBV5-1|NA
TGCGCCAGCAGCACGGACCGGGACAACCGTAACTATGGCTACACCTTC
CASSTDRDNRNYGYTF
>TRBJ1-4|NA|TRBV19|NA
TGTGCCAGTAGTATAGGTCCAGGGAAGGACGAAAAACTGTTTTTT
CASSIGPGKDEKLFF
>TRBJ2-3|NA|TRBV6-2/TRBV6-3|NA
TGTGCCAGCAGTCCCCGGTTTATCGGTTCAGATACGCAGTATTTT
CASSPRFIGSDTQYF
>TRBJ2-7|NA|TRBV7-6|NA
TGTGCCAGCAGCTTAGAGGGGGGGAGGCTAGACGAGCAGTACTTC
CASSLEGGRLDEQYF
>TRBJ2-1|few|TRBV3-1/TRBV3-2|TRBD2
TGTGCCAGCAGCCAAGGGACTAGCGGGAAGGGGTATGAGCAGTTCTTC
CASSQGTSGKGYEQFF
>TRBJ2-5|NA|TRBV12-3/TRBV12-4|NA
TGTGCCAGCACCCCAGGAGGGGAGACCCAGTACTTC
CASTPGGETQYF
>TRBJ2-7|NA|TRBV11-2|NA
TGTGCCAGCAGTCTTGAGAGGGGCGGGATGGGAACCTCCTACGAGCAGTACTTC
CASSLERGGMGTSYEQYF
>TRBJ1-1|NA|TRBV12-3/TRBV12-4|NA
TGTGCCAGCACCTCTTCCCACACTGAAGCTTTCTTT
CASTSSHTEAFF
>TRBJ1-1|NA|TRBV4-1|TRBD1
TGCGCCAGCAGCCAAGATGGGACAGAGTCCAACACTGAAGCTTTCTTT
CASSQDGTESNTEAFF
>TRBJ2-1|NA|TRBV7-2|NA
TGTGCCAGCAGCCCCCGTGGGGGGGAGCAGTTCTTC
CASSPRGGEQFF
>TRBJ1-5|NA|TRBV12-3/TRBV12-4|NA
TGTGCCAGCAGTTTGACCAATCAGCCCCAGCATTTT
CASSLTNQPQHF
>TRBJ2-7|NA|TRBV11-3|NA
TGTGCCAGCAGCTTAACCCCCGAGGAGCAGTACTTC
CASSLTPEEQYF
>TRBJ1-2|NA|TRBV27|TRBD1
TGTGCCAGCACCCCTACAGGGGTAGGTGGCTACACCTTC
CASTPTGVGGYTF
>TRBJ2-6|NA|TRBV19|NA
TGTGCCAGTAGTATCGCCGACTCTGGGGCCAACGTCCTGACTTTC
CASSIADSGANVLTF
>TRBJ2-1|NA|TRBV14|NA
TGTGCCAGCAGCCAAGATCTAGGCTTCGATGAGCAGTTCTTC
CASSQDLGFDEQFF
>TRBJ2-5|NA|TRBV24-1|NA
TGTGCCACCAGGAAAGGAGAGACCCAGTACTTC
CATRKGETQYF
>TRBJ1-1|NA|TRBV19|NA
TGTGCCAGTAGTCCACAGGCGAACACTGAAGCTTTCTTT
CASSPQANTEAFF
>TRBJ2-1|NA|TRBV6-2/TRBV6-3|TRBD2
TGTGCCAGCAGTCGACTAGCGGGGTACAATGAGCAGTTCTTC
CASSRLAGYNEQFF
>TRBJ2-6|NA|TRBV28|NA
TGTGCCAGCGGTTATTACTCTGGGGCCAACGTCCTGACTTTC
CASGYYSGANVLTF
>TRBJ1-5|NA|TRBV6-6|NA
TGTGCCAGCAGTTATCAACAAAGCAATCAGCCCCAGCATTTT
CASSYQQSNQPQHF
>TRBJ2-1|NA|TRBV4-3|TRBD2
TGCGCCAGCAGCCAAGAACCCCTAACGGGAGGCAATGAGCAGTTCTTC
CASSQEPLTGGNEQFF
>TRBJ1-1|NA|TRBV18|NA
TGTGCCAGCTCACGCACGGAGGCTTCTGAAACTTTCTTT
CASSRTEASETFF
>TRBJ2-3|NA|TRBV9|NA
TGTGCCAGCAGCGTAGGGGTACGGGGCACAGATACGCAGTATTTT
CASSVGVRGTDTQYF
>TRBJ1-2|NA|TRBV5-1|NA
TGCGCCAGCAGCTTGGAGCCGGTGGACTATGGCTACACCTTC
CASSLEPVDYGYTF
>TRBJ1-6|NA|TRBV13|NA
TGTGCCAGCAGCTTAGAGGACCTGACACCCCTCCACTTT
CASSLEDLTPLHF
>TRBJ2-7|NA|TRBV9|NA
TGTGCCAGCAGCGTAGTCCCGGGGTACGAGCAGTACTTC
CASSVVPGYEQYF
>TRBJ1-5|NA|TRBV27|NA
TGTGCCAGCAGTTTATCATCGGGGGCCAATCAGCCCCAGCATTTT
CASSLSSGANQPQHF
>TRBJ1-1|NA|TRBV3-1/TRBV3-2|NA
TGTGCCAGCAGCCCTGCAGGCACTGAAGCTTTCTTT
CASSPAGTEAFF
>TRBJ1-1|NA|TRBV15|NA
TGTGCCACCAGCAGAAAACTACTGTGGGTAACTGAAGCTTTCTTT
CATSRKLLWVTEAFF
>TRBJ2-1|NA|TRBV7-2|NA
TGTGCCAGCAGCCCGCCGAGCACAGCCCTACTAGGTGAGCAGTTCTTC
CASSPPSTALLGEQFF
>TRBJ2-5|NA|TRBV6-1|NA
TGTGCCAGCAGTGAAGAGTGGGGTGGGACCCAGTACTTC
CASSEEWGGTQYF
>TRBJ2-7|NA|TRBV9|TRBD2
TGTGCCAGCAGCCCCCTTCTAGCGGGAGGCGGCGAGCAGTACTTC
CASSPLLAGGGEQYF
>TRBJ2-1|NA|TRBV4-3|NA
TGCGCCAGCAGCTTCGGAGAAAGCTCCTACAATGAGCAGTTCTTC
CASSFGESSYNEQFF
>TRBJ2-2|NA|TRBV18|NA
TGTGCCAGCTCATCGACCCACACCGGGGAGCTGTTTTTT
CASSSTHTGELFF
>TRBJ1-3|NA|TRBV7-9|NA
TGTGCCAGCAGCTTGGGGCTCTCTGGAAACACCATATATTTT
CASSLGLSGNTIYF
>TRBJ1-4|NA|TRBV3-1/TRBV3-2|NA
TGTGCCAGCAGCCCCGCTAGGGAAAAACTGTTTTTT
CASSPAREKLFF
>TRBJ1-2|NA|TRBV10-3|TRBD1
TGTGCCATCAGTGAGTCTGCTTGGCAGGGGGTAGGAGGCTACACCTTC
CAISESAWQGVGGYTF
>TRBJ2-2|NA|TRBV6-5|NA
TGTGCCAGCAGCTTCTTGGGACTCCTCGGGGAGCTGTTTTTT
CASSFLGLLGELFF
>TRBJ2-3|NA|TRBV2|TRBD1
TGTGCCAGCAGGAGACAGGGGGCAGATACGCAGTATTTT
CASRRQGADTQYF
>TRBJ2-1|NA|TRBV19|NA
TGTGCCAGTAGTATATCTGCTCGTCAAAGGGACCTCAATGAGCAGTTCTTC
CASSISARQRDLNEQFF
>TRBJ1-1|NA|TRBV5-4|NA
TGTGCCAGCAGCACCAGGGGACAAGTCTCTAACACTGAAGCTTTCTTT
CASSTRGQVSNTEAFF
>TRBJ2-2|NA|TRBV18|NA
TGTGCCAGCTCACCCGGGGCCACGGACGGGGAGCTGTTTTTT
CASSPGATDGELFF
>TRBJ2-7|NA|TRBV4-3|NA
TGCGCCAGCAGCCAAGTCCAGGGTATTCTCCACGAGCAGTACTTC
CASSQVQGILHEQYF